The next 21 T cell receptor beta chains were all read from a single sample in a study of CXCR3-negative and CXCR3-positive naive CD8 T cells. Preparation of TRB cDNA libraries relied on 5' RACE carrying UMI labels. Reprocessing the 5' RACE reads, TCRdb reports a single entry for every CDR3 protein and omits DNA. Its table records roughly 40,000 distinct CDR3 sequences. The sample taken for sequencing was memory CD8+ T cells from blood. The receptor source for this set is a human donor in good health. Some clones in this sample may be carry-over from other donors' samples.

The chain combines TRBV7-8 with TRBJ2-2; with no DNA, the TCRdb D assignment of TRBD2 cannot be verified. Germline CDR1 SGHVS, CDR2 FQNEAQ. CDR3 size: 16 residues. The CDR3 sequence is CASSDWTSGGPGELFF.

The CDR3 sequence: CASSHQGFIQYF. V usage is TRBV14 and J usage is TRBJ2-4; lacking DNA, the TRBD1 call made by TCRdb goes unchecked. The CDR3 contains 12 residues. Germline loops: CDR1 SGHDN, CDR2 FVKESK.

The chain links TRBV7-9 to TRBJ1-3; absent DNA, TCRdb's TRBD1 call cannot be checked. The V gene's germline CDR1 is SEHNR and CDR2 FQNEAQ (reference sequence). CDR3 size: 15 residues. The CDR3 sequence: CASSLAWPGGNTIYF.

V usage is TRBV6-6 and J usage is TRBJ1-4. CDR1 MNHNY and CDR2 SVGAGI come from the germline V gene (reference sequence). The CDR3 covers 14 residues. Here the CDR3 reads CASSSTATNEKLFF.

The J gene is TRBJ2-1, the V gene TRBV20-1; absent DNA, TCRdb's TRBD1 call cannot be checked. Per the germline V gene, CDR1 is DFQATT and CDR2 is SNEGSKA (reference sequence). CDR3 length: 15 amino acids. The chain's CDR3 is CSATYPGQGYNEQFF.

The chain has TRBV29-1 and TRBJ2-2; TCRdb selects TRBD2, and the lack of DNA leaves this call unchecked. This CDR3 is built from 12 residues. The germline V gene encodes CDR1 SQVTM and CDR2 ANQGSEA. CDR3 protein: CSVAGGAGELFF.

This chain uses TRBV3-1 with TRBJ1-4; without DNA, the TCRdb call of TRBD1 cannot be checked. The CDR3 extends over 14 amino acids. In germline, CDR1 is LGHDT, CDR2 YNNKEL (reference sequence). The CDR3 region is CASSQEEGGEKLFF.

The genes are TRBV7-9 and TRBJ2-3. CDR1 is SEHNR and CDR2 is FQNEAQ in the germline V gene (reference sequence). This CDR3 has 12 amino acids. CDR3: CASSAILDTQYF.

CDR3 residues: CASSLGQPANSPLHF. The chain joins TRBV13 to TRBJ1-6. This CDR3 comprises 15 residues. Germline V CDR1 and CDR2: PRHDT, FYEKMQ (reference sequence).

This sequence joins TRBV29-1 and TRBJ2-7; TCRdb indicates TRBD1, and absent DNA this call remains unverified. In germline, CDR1 is SQVTM, CDR2 ANQGSEA. This CDR3 spans 13 amino acids. The chain's CDR3 is CSVVLGGWDEQYF.

This sequence joins TRBV9 and TRBJ1-1; TCRdb's assignment of TRBD1 cannot be checked, as there is no DNA. The CDR3 sequence is 14 residues long. Germline values: CDR1 SGDLS, CDR2 YYNGEE. CDR3 residues: CASSVAGGNTEAFF.

The J gene is TRBJ1-1, the V gene TRBV29-1; TCRdb outputs TRBD1, but without DNA this stays unchecked. CDR3 size: 13 residues. Germline V gene sequence: CDR1 SQVTM, CDR2 ANQGSEA. The CDR3 is CSVDGTGNPEAFF.

The V gene is TRBV29-1, the J gene TRBJ2-7; the TCRdb D gene call, TRBD1, has no DNA to confirm it. From germline, CDR1 is SQVTM and CDR2 ANQGSEA. This CDR3 spans 13 amino acids. CDR3 amino acids: CSVDQGLDGEQYF.

The chain has TRBV29-1 and TRBJ2-7; the D call from TCRdb, TRBD2, cannot be confirmed without DNA. Germline CDR1 and CDR2: SQVTM and ANQGSEA. CDR3 length equals 16 residues. Here the CDR3 reads CSIRGAEGKPVYEQYF.

The chain employs TRBV29-1 and TRBJ2-7; without DNA, the TCRdb call of TRBD1 cannot be checked. The CDR3 has 14 amino acids. Germline loops: CDR1 SQVTM, CDR2 ANQGSEA. The CDR3 loop reads CSALEGDSSYEQYF.

V usage is TRBV28 and J usage is TRBJ2-5; the D call from TCRdb, TRBD1, cannot be confirmed without DNA. CDR1 MDHEN and CDR2 SYDVKM come from the germline V gene. The CDR3 has 13 amino acids. The CDR3: CASSLQGQETQYF.

The V call is TRBV20-1, the J call TRBJ1-5. Germline CDR1 and CDR2: DFQATT and SNEGSKA (reference sequence). CDR3 length: 16 amino acids. CDR3 loop: CSARLAFEVSGQPQHF.

The chain has TRBV7-6 and TRBJ1-1; TCRdb outputs TRBD1, but without DNA this stays unchecked. The CDR3 is 15 residues long. The germline V gene has CDR1 SGHVS and CDR2 FNYEAQ. CDR3 sequence reads: CASSIPTGMNTEAFF.

V and J are TRBV7-9 and TRBJ1-1; with no DNA, the TCRdb D assignment of TRBD1 cannot be verified. The CDR3 contains 13 residues. Germline CDR1 and CDR2: SEHNR and FQNEAQ (reference sequence). CDR3 in amino acids: CASSPLGGTDPFF.

The J gene is TRBJ1-5, the V gene TRBV27; the D call of TRBD1 rests on TCRdb alone, since no DNA is present to check it. Germline-derived CDR1 and CDR2 are MNHEY and SMNVEV (reference sequence). This CDR3 comprises 17 residues. CDR3 sequence reads: CASSSQTGPASNQPQHF.

V usage is TRBV6-5 and J usage is TRBJ2-1; TCRdb's D call of TRBD1 is untestable without DNA. Germline V lookup: CDR1 MNHEY, CDR2 SVGAGI. This CDR3 is 15 amino acids long. CDR3 loop: CASSQGAITYNEQFF.